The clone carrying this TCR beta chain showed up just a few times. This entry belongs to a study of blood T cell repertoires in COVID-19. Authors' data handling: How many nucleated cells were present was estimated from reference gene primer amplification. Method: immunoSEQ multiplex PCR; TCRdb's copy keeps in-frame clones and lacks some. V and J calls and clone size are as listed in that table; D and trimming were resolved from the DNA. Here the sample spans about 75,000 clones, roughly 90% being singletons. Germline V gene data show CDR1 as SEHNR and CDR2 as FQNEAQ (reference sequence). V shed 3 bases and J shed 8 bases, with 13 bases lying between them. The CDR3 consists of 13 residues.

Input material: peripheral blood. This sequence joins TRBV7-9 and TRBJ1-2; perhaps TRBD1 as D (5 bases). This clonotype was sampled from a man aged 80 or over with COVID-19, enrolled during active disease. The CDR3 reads CASSFGGRPGYTF. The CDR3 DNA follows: TGTGCCAGCAGCTTCGGGGGACGCCCAGGCTACACCTTC.